Listed below are T cell receptor beta chains from one sample, sequenced in a study of somatic mutations in cytotoxic T cells in rheumatoid arthritis. Repertoires were generated with immunoSEQ multiplex PCR, while TCRdb's copy carries only in-frame clones and drops some. The table records under 20,000 clones, less than 85% of them present only once. Material: CD8+ T cells sorted from blood. The receptor source for this set is a woman aged 40 to 50 with rheumatoid arthritis. The CDR3 runs from the conserved cysteine through the conserved F or W. The order of the fields is J gene, D gene, clone size, V gene, CDR3 protein, CDR3 DNA. The D gene is left open where the match is weak. The size field is filled for only some rows; it gives once, few, many or a size class.

TRBJ2-4,-,-,TRBV27,CASSSHPKLVRYIQYF,TGTGCCAGCAGTTCCCACCCCAAACTAGTCAGGTACATTCAGTACTTC
TRBJ2-3,TRBD2,-,TRBV7-6,CASSPEAGGPADTQYF,TGTGCCAGCAGCCCGGAAGCGGGAGGGCCCGCAGATACGCAGTATTTT
TRBJ2-1,-,-,TRBV27,CASSPPKGQLNNEQFF,TGTGCCAGCAGCCCCCCTAAAGGACAGCTAAACAATGAGCAGTTCTTC
TRBJ2-1,TRBD2,-,TRBV5-5,CASSWGGVSSYNEQFF,TGTGCCAGCAGCTGGGGGGGGGTGAGCTCCTACAATGAGCAGTTCTTC
TRBJ2-3,TRBD1,once,TRBV27,CASNHGPGQGTDTQYF,TGTGCCAGCAACCATGGACCGGGACAGGGTACAGATACGCAGTATTTT
TRBJ2-2,TRBD1,-,TRBV4-1,CASSGTGGSTGELFF,TGCGCCAGCAGCGGGACAGGGGGGAGCACCGGGGAGCTGTTTTTT
TRBJ1-2,TRBD1,-,TRBV5-1,CASSATGNGYTF,TGCGCCAGCAGCGCGACAGGGAATGGCTACACCTTC
TRBJ1-5,-,-,TRBV23-1,CASIYYHRGNQPQHF,TGCGCCAGCATTTACTACCACCGGGGCAATCAGCCCCAGCATTTT
TRBJ2-1,TRBD1,-,TRBV11-2,CASSSPGQGMNEQFF,TGTGCCAGCAGCTCACCAGGACAGGGTATGAATGAGCAGTTCTTC
TRBJ2-3,TRBD2,-,TRBV5-1,CASSPSGLAGPLSTDTQYF,TGCGCCAGCAGCCCGTCGGGACTAGCGGGTCCGCTATCCACAGATACGCAGTATTTT
TRBJ1-1,-,-,TRBV13,CASSAGWNTEAFF,TGTGCCAGCAGCGCTGGCTGGAACACTGAAGCTTTCTTT
TRBJ2-1,-,-,TRBV12-5,CASGSDETVNEQFF,TGTGCTAGTGGTTCCGATGAAACGGTAAATGAGCAGTTCTTC
TRBJ1-1,TRBD1,few,TRBV15,CATRGTGQNTEAFF,TGTGCCACCAGGGGGACAGGGCAGAACACTGAAGCTTTCTTT
TRBJ1-1,-,-,TRBV4-1,CASSQGPGYTEAFF,TGCGCCAGCAGCCAAGGGCCCGGGTACACTGAAGCTTTCTTT
TRBJ2-7,-,-,TRBV6-1,CAGMDTTYEQYF,TGTGCCGGAATGGACACCACCTACGAGCAGTACTTC
TRBJ2-2,TRBD2,-,TRBV13,CASSLGSGGAVGELFF,TGTGCCAGCAGCTTAGGAAGCGGGGGGGCCGTCGGGGAGCTGTTTTTT
TRBJ2-5,-,-,TRBV7-7,CASSPTSVEETQYF,TGTGCCAGCAGCCCCACTAGTGTAGAAGAGACCCAGTACTTC
TRBJ2-3,-,-,TRBV11-2,CASSLLLSPDTQYF,TGTGCCAGCAGCTTACTACTATCCCCAGATACGCAGTATTTT
TRBJ1-1,-,-,TRBV4-1,CASSQGAGFNTEAFF,TGCGCCAGCAGCCAAGGCGCGGGATTCAACACTGAAGCTTTCTTT
TRBJ1-1,-,-,TRBV7-6,CASSPLALAGTEAFF,TGTGCCAGCAGCCCACTTGCTCTTGCCGGCACTGAAGCTTTCTTT
TRBJ1-5,-,-,TRBV27,CASSLSGNNQPQHF,TGTGCCAGCAGTTTGTCGGGGAACAATCAGCCCCAGCATTTT
TRBJ2-5,-,-,TRBV19,CASSQAGVETQYF,TGTGCCAGTAGTCAAGCAGGGGTAGAGACCCAGTACTTC
TRBJ2-2,-,medium-sized,TRBV6-1,CASSEGEDTGELFF,TGTGCCAGCAGTGAAGGGGAGGACACCGGGGAGCTGTTTTTT
TRBJ1-6,TRBD1,few,TRBV6-5,CASSSGQGPHWPLHF,TGTGCCAGCAGTTCGGGACAGGGGCCACATTGGCCCCTCCACTTT
TRBJ1-2,TRBD1,-,TRBV9,CASSPWTGSGYGYTF,TGTGCCAGCAGCCCATGGACAGGGTCTGGCTATGGCTACACCTTC
TRBJ2-1,-,-,TRBV30,CAWTGPGRERGNEQFF,TGTGCCTGGACCGGCCCCGGGCGGGAGAGGGGGAATGAGCAGTTCTTC
TRBJ1-2,TRBD1,-,TRBV4-1,CASSQILQGGVGYTF,TGCGCCAGCAGCCAGATCCTACAGGGGGGCGTAGGCTACACCTTC
TRBJ1-1,TRBD1,-,TRBV27,CASSFYRGNTEAFF,TGTGCCAGCAGTTTTTACAGGGGAAACACTGAAGCTTTCTTT